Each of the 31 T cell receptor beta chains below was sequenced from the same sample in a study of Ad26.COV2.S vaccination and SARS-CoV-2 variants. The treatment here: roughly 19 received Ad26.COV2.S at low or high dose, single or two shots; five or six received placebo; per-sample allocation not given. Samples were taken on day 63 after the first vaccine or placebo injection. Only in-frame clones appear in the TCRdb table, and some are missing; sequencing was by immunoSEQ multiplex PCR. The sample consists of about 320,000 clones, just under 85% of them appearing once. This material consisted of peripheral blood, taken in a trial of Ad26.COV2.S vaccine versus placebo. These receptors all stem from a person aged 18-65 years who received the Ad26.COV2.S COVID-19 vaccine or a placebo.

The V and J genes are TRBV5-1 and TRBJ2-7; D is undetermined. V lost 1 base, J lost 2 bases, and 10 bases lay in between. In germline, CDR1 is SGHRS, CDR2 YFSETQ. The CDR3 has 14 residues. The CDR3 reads CASSLNGSPYEQYF. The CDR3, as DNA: TGCGCCAGCAGCTTGAACGGATCGCCCTACGAGCAGTACTTC.

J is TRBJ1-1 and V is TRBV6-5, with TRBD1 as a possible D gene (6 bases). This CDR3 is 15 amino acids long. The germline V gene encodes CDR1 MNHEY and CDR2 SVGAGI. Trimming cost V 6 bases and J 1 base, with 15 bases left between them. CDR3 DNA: TGTGCCAGCAGACTTGACCCGGGACAGAACACTGAAGCTTTCTTT. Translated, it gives CASRLDPGQNTEAFF.

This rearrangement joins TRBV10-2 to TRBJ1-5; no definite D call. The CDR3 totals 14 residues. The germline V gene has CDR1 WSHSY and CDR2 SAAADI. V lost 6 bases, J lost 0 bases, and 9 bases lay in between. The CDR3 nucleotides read TGCGCCAGCAGGAACGGTTATAGCAATCAGCCCCAGCATTTT. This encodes CASRNGYSNQPQHF.

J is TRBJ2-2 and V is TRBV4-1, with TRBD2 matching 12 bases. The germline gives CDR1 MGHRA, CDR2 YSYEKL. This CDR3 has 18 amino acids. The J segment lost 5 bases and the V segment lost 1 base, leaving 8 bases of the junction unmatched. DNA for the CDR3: TGCGCCAGCAGCCAAGGCCCTAGCGGGGGGGCAGGGACCGGGGAGCTGTTTTTT. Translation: CASSQGPSGGAGTGELFF.

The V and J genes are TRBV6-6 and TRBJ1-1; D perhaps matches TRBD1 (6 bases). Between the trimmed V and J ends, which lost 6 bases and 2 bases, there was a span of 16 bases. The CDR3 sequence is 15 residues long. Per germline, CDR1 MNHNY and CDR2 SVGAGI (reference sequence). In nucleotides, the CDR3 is TGTGCCAGCAGCCTCCGGGGGGCTTTAAACACTGAAGCTTTCTTT. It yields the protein CASSLRGALNTEAFF.

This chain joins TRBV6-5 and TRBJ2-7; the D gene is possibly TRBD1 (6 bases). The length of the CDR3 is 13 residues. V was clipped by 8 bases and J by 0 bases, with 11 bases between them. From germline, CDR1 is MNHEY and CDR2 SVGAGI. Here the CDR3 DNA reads TGTGCCAGCCGTAGGGACAACTCCTACGAGCAGTACTTC. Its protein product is CASRRDNSYEQYF.

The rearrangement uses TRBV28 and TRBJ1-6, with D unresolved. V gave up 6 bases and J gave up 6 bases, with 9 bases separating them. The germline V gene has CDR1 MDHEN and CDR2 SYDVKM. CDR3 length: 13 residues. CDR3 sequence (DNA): TGTGCCAGCAGACCAGAAATTAATTCACCCCTCCACTTT. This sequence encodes CASRPEINSPLHF.

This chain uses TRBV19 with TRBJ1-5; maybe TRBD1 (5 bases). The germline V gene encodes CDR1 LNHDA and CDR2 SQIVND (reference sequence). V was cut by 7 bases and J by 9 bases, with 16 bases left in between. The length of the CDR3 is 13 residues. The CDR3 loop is CASTANPRGPQHF. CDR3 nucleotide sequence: TGTGCCAGTACCGCGAATCCAAGGGGGCCCCAGCATTTT.

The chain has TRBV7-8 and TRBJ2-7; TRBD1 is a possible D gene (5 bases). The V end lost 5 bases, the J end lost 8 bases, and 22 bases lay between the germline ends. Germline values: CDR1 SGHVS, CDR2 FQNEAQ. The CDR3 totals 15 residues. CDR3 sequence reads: CASSGSGPGARKQYF. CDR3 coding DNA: TGTGCCAGCAGCGGATCCGGGCCTGGGGCTAGGAAGCAGTACTTC. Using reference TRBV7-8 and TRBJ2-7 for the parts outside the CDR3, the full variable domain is GAGVSQSPRYKVAKRGQDVALRCDPISGHVSLFWYQQALGQGPEFLTYFQNEAQLDKSGLPSDRFFAERPEGSVSTLKIQRTQQEDSAVYLCASSGSGPGARKQYFGPGTRLTVT.

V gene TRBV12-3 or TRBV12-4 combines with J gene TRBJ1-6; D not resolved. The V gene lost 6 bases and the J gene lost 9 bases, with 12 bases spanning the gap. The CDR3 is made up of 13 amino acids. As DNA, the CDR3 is TGTGCCAGCAGCCCGGGAGAGGCTTCACCCCTCCACTTT. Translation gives CASSPGEASPLHF.

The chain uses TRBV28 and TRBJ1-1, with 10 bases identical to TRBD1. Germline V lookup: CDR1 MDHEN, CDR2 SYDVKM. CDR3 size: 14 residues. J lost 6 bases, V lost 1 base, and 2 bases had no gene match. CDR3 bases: TGTGCCAGCAGTTTATTCGGGACAGGGGCTGAAGCTTTCTTT. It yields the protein CASSLFGTGAEAFF.

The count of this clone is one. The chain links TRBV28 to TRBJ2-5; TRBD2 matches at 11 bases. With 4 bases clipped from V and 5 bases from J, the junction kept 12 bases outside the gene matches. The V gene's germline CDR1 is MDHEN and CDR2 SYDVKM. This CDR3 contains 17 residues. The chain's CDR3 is CASSWGTTSGVGETQYF. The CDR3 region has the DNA TGTGCCAGCAGTTGGGGAACGACTAGCGGGGTGGGCGAGACCCAGTACTTC.

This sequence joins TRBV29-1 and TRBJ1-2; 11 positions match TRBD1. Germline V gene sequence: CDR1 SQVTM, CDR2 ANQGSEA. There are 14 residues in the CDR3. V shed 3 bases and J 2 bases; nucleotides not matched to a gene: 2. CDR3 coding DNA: TGCAGCGTTGAGGGGGACAGGGGGAACTATGGCTACACCTTC. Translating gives CSVEGDRGNYGYTF.

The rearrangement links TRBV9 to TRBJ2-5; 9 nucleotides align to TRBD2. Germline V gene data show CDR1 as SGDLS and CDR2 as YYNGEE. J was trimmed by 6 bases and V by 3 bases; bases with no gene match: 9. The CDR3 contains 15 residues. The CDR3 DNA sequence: TGTGCCAGCAGCGGTCTCGGACTAGCGTGGCAGACCCAGTACTTC. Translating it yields CASSGLGLAWQTQYF.

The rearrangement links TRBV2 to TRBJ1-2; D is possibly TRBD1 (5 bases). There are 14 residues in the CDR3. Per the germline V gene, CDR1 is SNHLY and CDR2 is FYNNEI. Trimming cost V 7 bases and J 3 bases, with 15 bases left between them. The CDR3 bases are TGTGCCAGCACCCTGGAGGGGTATGACTATGGCTACACCTTC. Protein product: CASTLEGYDYGYTF.

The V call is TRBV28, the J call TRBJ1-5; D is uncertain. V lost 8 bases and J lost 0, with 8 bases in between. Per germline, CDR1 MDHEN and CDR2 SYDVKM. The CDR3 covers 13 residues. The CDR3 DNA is TGTGCCAGCGGGGTTTTTAGCAATCAGCCCCAGCATTTT. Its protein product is CASGVFSNQPQHF.

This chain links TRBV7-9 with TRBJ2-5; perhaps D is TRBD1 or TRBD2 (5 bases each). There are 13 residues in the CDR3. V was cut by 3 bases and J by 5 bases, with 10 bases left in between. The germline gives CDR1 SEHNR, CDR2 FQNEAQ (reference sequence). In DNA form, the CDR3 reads TGTGCCAGCAGCTTCTCCGGGGCGGAGACCCAGTACTTC. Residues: CASSFSGAETQYF.

CDR3 in DNA: TGTGCCAGCAGTTCGAACCGTAGGGGGGGAGCACAGCCCCAGCATTTT. Residues: CASSSNRRGGAQPQHF. The chain links TRBV27 to TRBJ1-5; D is possibly TRBD1 (6 bases). This CDR3 comprises 16 residues. Trimming removed 4 bases at V and 7 bases at J, with 20 bases between. Germline V CDR1 and CDR2: MNHEY, SMNVEV (reference sequence).

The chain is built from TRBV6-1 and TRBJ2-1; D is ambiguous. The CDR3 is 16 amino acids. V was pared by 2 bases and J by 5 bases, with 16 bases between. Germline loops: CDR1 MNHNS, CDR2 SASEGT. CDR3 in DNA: TGTGCCAGCAGTGAAAGGTATCGGACGGAAGACAATGAGCAGTTCTTC. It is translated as CASSERYRTEDNEQFF.

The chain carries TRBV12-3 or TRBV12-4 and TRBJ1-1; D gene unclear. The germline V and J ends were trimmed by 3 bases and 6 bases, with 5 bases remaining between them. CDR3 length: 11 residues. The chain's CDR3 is CASSFSSEAFF. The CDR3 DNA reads TGTGCCAGCAGTTTTAGTTCTGAAGCTTTCTTT.

CDR3 bases: TGTGCCAGCAGCCTAGCCCGTCTCTTGGGGGAAAAACTGTTTTTT. Translation: CASSLARLLGEKLFF. This sequence joins TRBV2 and TRBJ1-4; D uncertain. Germline-derived CDR1 and CDR2 are SNHLY and FYNNEI. V was clipped by 6 bases and J by 8 bases, with 19 bases between them. This CDR3 spans 15 amino acids.

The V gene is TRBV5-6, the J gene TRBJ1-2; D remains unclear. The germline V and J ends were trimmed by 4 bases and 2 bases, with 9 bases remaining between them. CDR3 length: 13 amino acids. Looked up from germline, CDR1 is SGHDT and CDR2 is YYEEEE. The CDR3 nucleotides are TGTGCCAGCAGCCATGGGAGGAACTATGGCTACACCTTC. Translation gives CASSHGRNYGYTF.

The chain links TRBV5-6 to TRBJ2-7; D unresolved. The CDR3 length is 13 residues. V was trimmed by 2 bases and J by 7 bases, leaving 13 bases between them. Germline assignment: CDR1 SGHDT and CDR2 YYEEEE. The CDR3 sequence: CASSFARMGEQYF. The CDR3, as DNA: TGTGCCAGCAGCTTCGCTCGTATGGGGGAGCAGTACTTC.

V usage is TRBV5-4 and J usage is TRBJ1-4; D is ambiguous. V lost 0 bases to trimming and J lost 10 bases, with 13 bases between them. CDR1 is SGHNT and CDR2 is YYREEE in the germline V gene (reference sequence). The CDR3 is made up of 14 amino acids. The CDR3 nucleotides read TGTGCCAGCAGCTTGGGTGATGACGCGGGAAAACTGTTTTTT. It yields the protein CASSLGDDAGKLFF.

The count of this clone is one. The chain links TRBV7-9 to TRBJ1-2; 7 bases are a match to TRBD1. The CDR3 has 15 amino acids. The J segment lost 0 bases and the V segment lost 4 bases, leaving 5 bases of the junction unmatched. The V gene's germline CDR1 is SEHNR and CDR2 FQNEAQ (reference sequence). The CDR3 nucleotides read TGTGCCAGCAGCTGGGTTGACAGGGCTAACTATGGCTACACCTTC. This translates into CASSWVDRANYGYTF.

Here the CDR3 reads CASSLFPGNSYEQYF. The CDR3 region has the DNA TGTGCCAGCAGCTTATTCCCAGGGAATTCCTACGAGCAGTACTTC. The chain uses TRBV7-2 and TRBJ2-7, with D perhaps TRBD1 (5 bases). Germline lookup yields CDR1 SGHTA and CDR2 FQGNSA. This CDR3 spans 15 amino acids. Trimming took off 2 bases at V and 1 base at J, with 12 bases between the two ends.

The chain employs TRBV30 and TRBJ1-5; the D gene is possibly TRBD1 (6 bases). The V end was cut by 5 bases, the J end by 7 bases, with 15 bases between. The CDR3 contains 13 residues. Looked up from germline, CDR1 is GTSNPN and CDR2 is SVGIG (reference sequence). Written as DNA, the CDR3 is TGTGCCTGGTGCAGGGGTTTAGGACAGCCCCAGCATTTT. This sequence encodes CAWCRGLGQPQHF.

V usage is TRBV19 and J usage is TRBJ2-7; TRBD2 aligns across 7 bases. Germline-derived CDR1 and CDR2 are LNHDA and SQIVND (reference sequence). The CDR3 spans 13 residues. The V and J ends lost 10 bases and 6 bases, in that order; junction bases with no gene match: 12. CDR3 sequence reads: CATQGLGGREQYF. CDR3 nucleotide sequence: TGTGCCACCCAAGGACTAGGCGGGCGCGAGCAGTACTTC. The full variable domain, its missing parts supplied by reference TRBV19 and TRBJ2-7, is DGGITQSPKYLFRKEGQNVTLSCEQNLNHDAMYWYRQDPGQGLRLIYYSQIVNDFQKGDIAEGYSVSREKKESFPLTVTSAQKNPTAFYLCATQGLGGREQYFGPGTRLTVT.

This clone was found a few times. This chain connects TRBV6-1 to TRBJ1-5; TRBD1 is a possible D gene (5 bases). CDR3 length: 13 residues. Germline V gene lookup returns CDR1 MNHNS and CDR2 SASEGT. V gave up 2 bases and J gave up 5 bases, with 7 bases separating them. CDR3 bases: TGTGCCAGCAGTGAACAGGGTTATCAGCCCCAGCATTTT. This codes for CASSEQGYQPQHF.

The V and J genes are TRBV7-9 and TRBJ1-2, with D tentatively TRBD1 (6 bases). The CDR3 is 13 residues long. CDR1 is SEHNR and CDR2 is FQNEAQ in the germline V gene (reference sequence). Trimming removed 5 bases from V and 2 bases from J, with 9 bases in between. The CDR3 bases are TGTGCCAGCAGCCTACAGGGAAACTATGGCTACACCTTC. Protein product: CASSLQGNYGYTF.

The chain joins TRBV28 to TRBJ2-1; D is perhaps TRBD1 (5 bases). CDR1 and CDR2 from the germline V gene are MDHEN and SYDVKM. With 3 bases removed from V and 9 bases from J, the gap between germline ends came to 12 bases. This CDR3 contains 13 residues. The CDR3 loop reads CASSFPGYGEQFF. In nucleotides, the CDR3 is TGTGCCAGCAGTTTCCCAGGGTATGGTGAGCAGTTCTTC.